The T cell receptor beta chain under discussion was sequenced for a study of identical twins. Via MiXCR, TCRdb re-called the 5' RACE reads, giving one row per CDR3 protein. The sample contains just under 650,000 distinct CDR3 sequences, around 7.5% of which appear only once. Germline V gene data show CDR1 as MGHDK and CDR2 as SYGVNS. The CDR3 is made up of 15 amino acids. Trimming removed 2 bases at V and 8 bases at J, with 15 bases between. This sample was shared with a second study, whose subject was yellow fever vaccine responses in identical twins.

The J gene is TRBJ1-4, the V gene TRBV25-1; the D gene is possibly TRBD1 (5 bases). The sample consisted of PBMCs. The receptor comes from a young woman in good health. The CDR3 loop reads CASSEGKGPVEKLFF. CDR3 sequence (DNA): TGTGCCAGCAGTGAAGGCAAGGGGCCGGTGGAAAAACTGTTTTTT.